Following are 28 T cell receptor beta chains from one sample sequenced in a study of blood T cell repertoires in COVID-19. Sequencing was performed with immunoSEQ multiplex PCR; in TCRdb, only in-frame clones are kept and a portion is missing. In the table there are some 130,000 clones, approximately 88% of which are singletons. The sequenced sample was peripheral blood. The receptors here all came from a man aged 55 to 70 with acute or convalescent COVID-19.

This chain links TRBV2 with TRBJ1-2, with D uncertain. This CDR3 spans 14 amino acids. V shed 6 bases and J shed 3 bases, with 14 bases lying between them. CDR1 is SNHLY, CDR2 FYNNEI, per germline. The CDR3 reads CASRPGLVDYGYTF. The CDR3 DNA is TGTGCCAGCAGGCCCGGACTGGTTGACTATGGCTACACCTTC.

The chain combines TRBV5-4 with TRBJ2-1; 8 bases line up with TRBD1. This CDR3 has 17 residues. In germline, CDR1 is SGHNT, CDR2 YYREEE (reference sequence). The V and J ends lost 0 bases and 7 bases, in that order; junction bases with no gene match: 12. In DNA form, the CDR3 reads TGTGCCAGCAGCTTGGTTGCCGGGACAGGTCTCGGGAATGAGCAGTTCTTC. Translated, it gives CASSLVAGTGLGNEQFF. Full variable domain (outside the CDR3, taken from reference TRBV5-4 and TRBJ2-1): ETGVTQSPTHLIKTRGQQVTLRCSSQSGHNTVSWYQQALGQGPQFIFQYYREEENGRGNFPPRFSGLQFPNYSSELNVNALELDDSALYLCASSLVAGTGLGNEQFFGPGTRLTVL.

The gene calls are TRBV3-1 (or the pseudogene TRBV3-2) and TRBJ2-1; tentatively, D is TRBD2 (5 bases). This CDR3 is built from 16 residues. CDR1 and CDR2 (germline): LGHDT, YNNKEL (reference sequence). Between the trimmed V and J ends, which lost 1 base and 5 bases, there was a span of 15 bases. The CDR3 loop reads CASSQGAWRADNEQFF. DNA of the CDR3: TGTGCCAGCAGCCAAGGAGCGTGGCGGGCGGACAATGAGCAGTTCTTC.

The chain links TRBV6-5 to TRBJ2-7; TRBD1 agrees at 9 bases. There are 11 residues in the CDR3. The ends lost 9 bases at V and 6 bases at J; junction bases unmatched: 3. CDR1 is MNHEY and CDR2 is SVGAGI in the germline V gene. CDR3 region: CARGQGSEQYF. CDR3 sequence (DNA): TGTGCCAGGGGACAGGGCAGCGAGCAGTACTTC.

This chain links TRBV11-2 with TRBJ2-7; unclear D gene. The CDR3 covers 14 residues. In germline, CDR1 is SGHAT, CDR2 FQNNGV. V dropped 1 base and J dropped 7 bases, with 14 bases sitting between them. In nucleotides, the CDR3 is TGTGCCAGCAGCTTAGCACTCAATACTAATGAGCAGTACTTC. Protein: CASSLALNTNEQYF.

The chain is built from TRBV29-1 and TRBJ1-1; TRBD1 agrees at 8 bases. Looked up from germline, CDR1 is SQVTM and CDR2 is ANQGSEA. The CDR3 has 10 residues. V shed 7 bases, J shed 9 bases, and the junction held 4 bases outside the gene matches. The CDR3 region has the DNA TGCAGCGCCGGGGACAGGCAAGCTTTCTTT. Protein: CSAGDRQAFF.

The chain is built from TRBV27 and TRBJ1-1; D is uncertain. Germline V CDR1 and CDR2: MNHEY, SMNVEV (reference sequence). V gave up 4 bases and J gave up 6 bases, with 12 bases separating them. The CDR3 totals 13 residues. The DNA for the CDR3 is TGTGCCAGCAGTTACCGGCGGCCTTCTGAAGCTTTCTTT. Protein product: CASSYRRPSEAFF.

The sample holds one count of this clone. Other DNA sequences in the same sample also yield this CDR3. Here the CDR3 reads CASSESKLAGGTDTQYF. In DNA form, the CDR3 reads TGCGCCAGCAGTGAGTCGAAGCTAGCGGGGGGCACAGATACGCAGTATTTT. The V gene is TRBV10-2, the J gene TRBJ2-3; 10 bases map to TRBD2. The CDR3 totals 17 residues. From germline, CDR1 is WSHSY and CDR2 SAAADI. Trimming at V came to 0 bases and at J to 1 base, leaving 4 bases not matched to a gene.

The rearrangement joins TRBV5-6 to TRBJ2-5; 10 positions match TRBD1. The J segment lost 2 bases and the V segment lost 4 bases, leaving 2 bases of the junction unmatched. The CDR3 is 14 amino acids. The V gene's germline CDR1 is SGHDT and CDR2 YYEEEE. The CDR3 reads CASSGTGVQETQYF. CDR3 DNA sequence: TGTGCCAGCAGCGGGACAGGGGTACAAGAGACCCAGTACTTC.

This sequence joins TRBV6-5 and TRBJ1-2; 8 bases fit TRBD1. The CDR3 is made up of 13 amino acids. V was clipped by 7 bases and J by 5 bases; unmatched bases: 6. CDR1 and CDR2 from the germline V gene are MNHEY and SVGAGI. CDR3 sequence reads: CASNPDRGYGYTF. CDR3 sequence (DNA): TGTGCCAGCAACCCCGACAGGGGTTATGGCTACACCTTC.

In its sample, this clone was seen once. The chain is built from TRBV9 and TRBJ1-2; D uncertain. V was clipped by 0 bases and J by 0 bases, with 6 bases between them. Germline CDR1 reads SGDLS; CDR2 reads YYNGEE. The CDR3 totals 14 residues. For the CDR3, the DNA is TGTGCCAGCAGCGTAGGTACTTCTAACTATGGCTACACCTTC. Its translation: CASSVGTSNYGYTF.

Written as DNA, the CDR3 is TGTGCCAGCAGTCAGGACAACTCTGGAAACACCATATATTTT. Protein: CASSQDNSGNTIYF. This sequence joins TRBV2 and TRBJ1-3; D possibly corresponds to TRBD1 (5 bases). V dropped 5 bases and J dropped 0 bases, with 8 bases sitting between them. The CDR3 loop spans 14 amino acids. CDR1 and CDR2 from the germline V gene are SNHLY and FYNNEI.

The chain has TRBV28 and TRBJ1-2, with TRBD1 identical over 8 bases. The germline CDR1 and CDR2 sequences are MDHEN and SYDVKM. V shed 10 bases, J shed 4 bases, and the junction held 8 bases outside the gene matches. This CDR3 region has 13 residues. CDR3 in DNA: TGTGCCACCTCCTCGGACAGGGCCTATGGCTACACCTTC. The encoded protein is CATSSDRAYGYTF.

The chain carries TRBV5-1 and TRBJ2-3; 7 bases map to TRBD2. Germline V gene data show CDR1 as SGHRS and CDR2 as YFSETQ. The V segment lost 2 bases and the J segment 6 bases; nucleotides outside the gene matches: 6. This CDR3 has 14 residues. The CDR3 protein is CASSFNGGVDTQYF. The CDR3 bases are TGCGCCAGCAGCTTCAATGGGGGGGTGGATACGCAGTATTTT. The variable domain in full, with the rest retrieved from reference TRBV5-1 and TRBJ2-3, is KAGVTQTPRYLIKTRGQQVTLSCSPISGHRSVSWYQQTPGQGLQFLFEYFSETQRNKGNFPGRFSGRQFSNSRSEMNVSTLELGDSALYLCASSFNGGVDTQYFGPGTRLTVL.

This clone was recorded a few times. The V and J genes are TRBV19 and TRBJ2-7; D may be TRBD1 (5 bases). The germline V gene has CDR1 LNHDA and CDR2 SQIVND (reference sequence). The CDR3 extends over 14 amino acids. V was trimmed by 8 bases and J by 2 bases, leaving 16 bases between them. In nucleotides, the CDR3 is TGTGCCAGTCGACTCGCGACAGATACCTACGAGCAGTACTTC. Amino acids: CASRLATDTYEQYF.

This chain links TRBV5-1 with TRBJ1-1, with D hard to call. Germline V gene sequence: CDR1 SGHRS, CDR2 YFSETQ. Trimming cost V 0 bases and J 4 bases, with 13 bases left between them. This CDR3 comprises 15 residues. CDR3 sequence: CASSLDVGVGTEAFF. The DNA of the CDR3 is TGCGCCAGCAGCTTGGATGTCGGGGTCGGCACTGAAGCTTTCTTT.

The CDR3 spells CASSLGLAGFTDTQYF. The CDR3 DNA follows: TGTGCCAGCAGCCTAGGACTAGCGGGATTCACAGATACGCAGTATTTT. This rearrangement joins TRBV5-4 to TRBJ2-3; 12 bases fit TRBD2. The CDR3 extends over 16 amino acids. The ends lost 4 bases at V and 2 bases at J; junction bases unmatched: 5. Germline V gene sequence: CDR1 SGHNT, CDR2 YYREEE (reference sequence).

In this sample, this clone turned up once. J is TRBJ2-7 and V is TRBV11-2; 7 bases agree with TRBD1. V was pared by 1 base and J by 3 bases, with 6 bases of the junction left unmatched. The germline V gene encodes CDR1 SGHAT and CDR2 FQNNGV. CDR3 size: 15 residues. The CDR3, as DNA: TGTGCCAGCAGCTTAGCACGGGACAGCCACTACGAGCAGTACTTC. It codes for CASSLARDSHYEQYF.

This chain joins TRBV21-1 and TRBJ2-7; the table's D call, TRBD1, was not checked against the DNA. TRBV21-1 is described as a pseudogene. This CDR3 is built from 15 residues. The CDR3, as DNA: TGTGCCAGCAGCAATCAGTGCCCCGACTCCTACGAGCAGTACTTC. Translated, it gives CASSNQCPDSYEQYF.

The chain joins TRBV27 to TRBJ1-1; D gene unclear. The CDR3 length is 13 residues. The germline V gene encodes CDR1 MNHEY and CDR2 SMNVEV (reference sequence). The germline V and J ends were trimmed by 3 bases and 1 base, with 6 bases remaining between them. CDR3 residues: CASSLFRNTEAFF. The CDR3, as DNA: TGTGCCAGCAGTTTGTTCAGGAACACTGAAGCTTTCTTT.

This clone occurred once. This chain uses TRBV30 with TRBJ1-2; a weak D match, TRBD1 (5 bases). Germline V gives CDR1 GTSNPN, CDR2 SVGIG (reference sequence). This CDR3 region has 14 residues. The V end was cut by 3 bases, the J end by 3 bases, with 14 bases between. CDR3 in DNA: TGTGCCTGGAGCCCAACATCGGGGGACTATGGCTACACCTTC. Its translation: CAWSPTSGDYGYTF.

The chain links TRBV6-5 to TRBJ1-5, with 7 bases matching TRBD1. V lost 8 bases to trimming and J lost 3 bases; unmatched junction nucleotides: 10. Germline values: CDR1 MNHEY, CDR2 SVGAGI. The CDR3 is 15 residues long. CDR3 in amino acids: CASPRTGVPNQPQHF. DNA of the CDR3: TGTGCCAGCCCTAGGACAGGAGTCCCCAATCAGCCCCAGCATTTT.

The chain recombines TRBV6-5 with TRBJ1-4; D gene ambiguous. In germline, CDR1 is MNHEY, CDR2 SVGAGI. The length of the CDR3 is 13 residues. V gave up 0 bases and J gave up 7 bases, with 6 bases separating them. The CDR3 DNA reads TGTGCCAGCAGTTACTCGACTCGTGAAAAACTGTTTTTT. Amino acids: CASSYSTREKLFF.

The chain recombines TRBV19 with TRBJ1-1; 9 nucleotides line up with TRBD1. This CDR3 is built from 13 residues. V shed 7 bases, J shed 10 bases, and the junction held 10 bases outside the gene matches. Germline assignment: CDR1 LNHDA and CDR2 SQIVND (reference sequence). CDR3 amino acids: CASNRGQGEGAFF. The CDR3 DNA reads TGTGCCAGTAACCGGGGACAGGGAGAGGGAGCTTTCTTT.

J is TRBJ2-7 and V is TRBV20-1; D is ambiguous. From germline, CDR1 is DFQATT and CDR2 SNEGSKA (reference sequence). Trimming left V 2 bases short and J 4 bases short, with 6 bases between. The CDR3 sequence is 11 residues long. Written as DNA, the CDR3 is TGCAGTGCTAGAACACCTTACGAGCAGTACTTC. Its translation is CSARTPYEQYF.

This rearrangement joins TRBV2 to TRBJ1-1; TRBD1 is a possible D gene (5 bases). The CDR3 spans 13 residues. V was shortened by 4 bases and J by 3 bases, with 9 bases between the two germline ends. Germline lookup yields CDR1 SNHLY and CDR2 FYNNEI. The CDR3 loop is CASSGAGYTEAFF. CDR3 coding DNA: TGTGCCAGCAGTGGGGCAGGGTACACTGAAGCTTTCTTT. The whole variable domain, filled in from reference TRBV2 and TRBJ1-1, reads EPEVTQTPSHQVTQMGQEVILRCVPISNHLYFYWYRQILGQKVEFLVSFYNNEISEKSEIFDDQFSVERPDGSNFTLKIRSTKLEDSAMYFCASSGAGYTEAFFGQGTRLTVV.

The chain couples TRBV30 to TRBJ1-1; 8 positions match TRBD1. The CDR3 spans 13 residues. Per germline, CDR1 GTSNPN and CDR2 SVGIG (reference sequence). V was pared by 4 bases and J by 10 bases, with 11 bases of the junction left unmatched. The CDR3 bases are TGTGCCTGGACCCGCCAGGGGGCGATCGGAGCTTTCTTT. This codes for CAWTRQGAIGAFF.

The rearrangement links TRBV7-6 to TRBJ2-2; TRBD1 is a possible D gene (6 bases). The CDR3 is made up of 18 amino acids. The ends were cut back, 5 bases at V and 2 bases at J, with 21 bases in the middle. Germline values: CDR1 SGHVS, CDR2 FNYEAQ. The CDR3 is CASSLRSLPGENTGELFF. The CDR3 nucleotides read TGTGCCAGCAGCCTTAGGTCCCTGCCAGGGGAAAACACCGGGGAGCTGTTTTTT.